A selection of T cell receptor beta chains follows, all from one sample in a study of Graves' ophthalmopathy and Graves' hyperthyroidism. MiXCR was run by TCRdb on the multiplex PCR reads, yielding one entry per CDR3 protein. The sample holds 200,000 to 250,000 distinct CDR3 sequences; roughly 21% are singletons and the top ten take approximately 40%. Sequencing was carried out using peripheral blood. The receptors derive from a woman aged 50 to 60 with Graves' ophthalmopathy. Both conserved end residues are part of each CDR3. D genes are given only for firm matches. Some rows mark clone size as missing; the rest say once, few, many or name a class of expanded clone.

d_call	clone_size	v_call	j_call	cdr3_aa	cdr3_nt
.	many	TRBV12-3/TRBV12-4	TRBJ2-5	CASSLNGGETQYF	TGTGCCAGCAGTTTAAATGGGGGAGAGACCCAGTACTTC
TRBD2	many	TRBV6-2/TRBV6-3	TRBJ2-7	CASSPLGSGSYEQYF	TGTGCCAGCAGTCCCCTGGGTAGCGGGAGCTACGAGCAGTACTTC
.	once	TRBV6-1	TRBJ1-2	CASRGGPLRAHYGYTF	TGTGCCAGCAGAGGGGGGCCACTCAGGGCCCACTATGGCTACACCTTC
.	many	TRBV6-1	TRBJ1-1	CASSEFSLWTEAFF	TGTGCCAGCAGTGAATTTTCCCTATGGACTGAAGCTTTCTTT
.	.	TRBV4-2	TRBJ2-7	CASSQDSRGEQYF	TGTGCCAGCAGCCAAGACAGTCGTGGCGAGCAGTACTTC
.	many	TRBV20-1	TRBJ2-7	CSATTGEAYYEQYF	TGCAGTGCTACTACAGGGGAGGCCTACTACGAGCAGTACTTC
.	many	TRBV7-2	TRBJ2-5	CASSRDGIRGETQYF	TGTGCCAGCAGCCGCGACGGGATTAGGGGAGAGACCCAGTACTTC
TRBD2	many	TRBV4-1	TRBJ2-4	CASSQAGREAKNIQYF	TGCGCCAGCAGCCAAGCAGGGAGGGAAGCCAAAAACATTCAGTACTTC
TRBD2	many	TRBV4-2	TRBJ2-7	CASSPGRPGRWNEQYF	TGTGCCAGCAGCCCCGGGAGGCCGGGAAGGTGGAACGAGCAGTACTTC
.	many	TRBV6-5	TRBJ1-2	CASSSSDRYGYTF	.
TRBD2	many	TRBV28	TRBJ2-7	CASRLAGSVHEQYF	TGTGCCAGCAGACTAGCGGGATCCGTCCACGAGCAGTACTTC
TRBD1	many	TRBV29-1	TRBJ1-5	CSVEGTGSNQPQHF	TGCAGCGTTGAAGGGACAGGGAGCAATCAGCCCCAGCATTTT